A single count supports the clone carrying this T cell receptor beta chain. Profiling relied on immunoSEQ multiplex PCR, and the TCRdb table lists in-frame clones only, not all of them. The data contain 34,000 or so clones, around 81% of them seen just once; the ten biggest clones take up approximately 21%. V shed 3 bases and J 2 bases; nucleotides not matched to a gene: 6. The CDR3 is 16 residues long. In germline, CDR1 is MGHRA, CDR2 YSYEKL. The sample belongs to a study of OX40 agonist ivuxolimab in advanced cancers. About the study: Patients were dosed with the agonistic anti-OX40 (CD134) antibody ivuxolimab.

The source material was CD4+ or CD8+ T cells sorted from blood, sampled in a trial of the OX40 agonist ivuxolimab. The rearrangement uses TRBV4-1 and TRBJ1-4; 7 bases fit TRBD1. This sequence originates from an adult with an advanced solid tumor such as melanoma, head and neck, liver or kidney cancer. The CDR3 nucleotides read TGCGCCAGCAGCCACCGACTGACAGGGACTAATGAAAAACTGTTTTTT. Residues: CASSHRLTGTNEKLFF.